The 10 T cell receptor beta chains below come from one sample, sequenced in a study of cytomegalovirus exposure and HLA in healthy donors. PCR employed 60 Vbeta and 13 Jbeta primers. Data came from immunoSEQ multiplex PCR; TCRdb stores just in-frame clones and leaves some out. The sample carries about 180,000 clones, roughly 75% recorded once. Material: PBMCs. These receptors originate from a woman in her twenties or thirties in good health and CMV-seronegative.

J is TRBJ1-5 and V is TRBV2; TRBD1 matches at 10 bases. V shed 7 bases and J 2 bases; nucleotides not matched to a gene: 5. Germline CDR1 reads SNHLY; CDR2 reads FYNNEI. The length of the CDR3 is 15 residues. This CDR3 reads CASNRQGAGNQPQHF. The CDR3 DNA reads as TGTGCCAGCAACCGACAGGGGGCAGGCAATCAGCCCCAGCATTTT.

The CDR3 sequence is CASSLASQGALRNTEAFF. The DNA of the CDR3 is TGTGCCAGCAGCTTGGCCTCCCAGGGGGCTCTTCGAAACACTGAAGCTTTCTTT. The chain employs TRBV5-6 and TRBJ1-1; 8 positions agree with TRBD1. This CDR3 contains 18 residues. Germline V CDR1 and CDR2: SGHDT, YYEEEE. V shed 0 bases, J shed 2 bases, and the junction held 12 bases outside the gene matches.

The chain has TRBV29-1 and TRBJ1-2; D is unclear. The CDR3 extends over 15 amino acids. Germline V CDR1 and CDR2: SQVTM, ANQGSEA. V was cut by 6 bases and J by 6 bases, with 23 bases left in between. The CDR3 nucleotides read TGCAGCGTCGCCGACGCCGTACAGTTTCGTCATGGCTACACCTTC. As protein: CSVADAVQFRHGYTF. The whole variable domain, remainder taken from reference TRBV29-1 and TRBJ1-2, is SAVISQKPSRDICQRGTSLTIQCQVDSQVTMMFWYRQQPGQSLTLIATANQGSEATYESGFVIDKFPISRPNLTFSTLTVSNMSPEDSSIYLCSVADAVQFRHGYTFGSGTRLTVV.

The V gene is TRBV15, the J gene TRBJ1-2, with D uncertain. There are 13 residues in the CDR3. With 1 base removed from V and 6 bases from J, the gap between germline ends came to 9 bases. Germline V gene data show CDR1 as LNHNV and CDR2 as YYDKDF (reference sequence). The CDR3 sequence: CATSRAQVDGYTF. Here the CDR3 DNA reads TGTGCCACCAGCAGAGCTCAGGTTGATGGCTACACCTTC.

This clone has more than one count but fewer than ten. CDR3 sequence (DNA): TGTGCCAGCAGCACACAGGTGTGGGAGCAGTACTTC. Protein sequence: CASSTQVWEQYF. The chain links TRBV7-9 to TRBJ2-7; a weak D match, TRBD1 (5 bases). Trimming removed 5 bases at V and 7 bases at J, with 12 bases between. This CDR3 is 12 amino acids long. Germline values: CDR1 SEHNR, CDR2 FQNEAQ (reference sequence).

This clone was seen more than once but under ten times. V usage is TRBV5-1 and J usage is TRBJ2-2; 7 bases match TRBD1. The V gene's germline CDR1 is SGHRS and CDR2 YFSETQ. This CDR3 spans 16 amino acids. J was trimmed by 3 bases and V by 0 bases; bases with no gene match: 5. The DNA for the CDR3 is TGCGCCAGCAGCTTGGGCGGCAGGGGGTACACCGGGGAGCTGTTTTTT. It specifies CASSLGGRGYTGELFF. Supplemented by reference TRBV5-1 and TRBJ2-2, the full variable domain reads KAGVTQTPRYLIKTRGQQVTLSCSPISGHRSVSWYQQTPGQGLQFLFEYFSETQRNKGNFPGRFSGRQFSNSRSEMNVSTLELGDSALYLCASSLGGRGYTGELFFGEGSRLTVL.

V and J are TRBV6-1 and TRBJ2-7; D not certain. The CDR3 has 11 amino acids. Per germline, CDR1 MNHNS and CDR2 SASEGT. V shed 7 bases and J shed 7 bases, with 11 bases lying between them. CDR3 loop: CASTQTREQYF. The CDR3 nucleotides are TGTGCCAGCACACAGACAAGAGAGCAGTACTTC.

The chain uses TRBV4-2 and TRBJ1-2; D gene ambiguous. CDR3 length: 12 amino acids. Germline V lookup: CDR1 LGHNA, CDR2 YNFKEQ. Trimming took 0 bases from V and 8 from J, leaving 7 bases between them. The CDR3 DNA sequence: TGTGCCAGCAGCCAAGATAGCGAGGGCTACACCTTC. It specifies CASSQDSEGYTF.

V and J are TRBV7-3 and TRBJ2-5; D might be TRBD2 (6 bases). Trimming shortened V by 2 bases and J by 4 bases, and 8 bases separated the two germline ends. The CDR3 consists of 13 residues. CDR1 SGHTA and CDR2 FQGTGA come from the germline V gene. The CDR3 sequence is CASSLSGGETQYF. CDR3 sequence (DNA): TGTGCCAGCAGCTTATCCGGGGGAGAGACCCAGTACTTC.

V usage is TRBV19 and J usage is TRBJ1-2; 9 bases fit TRBD1. Germline assignment: CDR1 LNHDA and CDR2 SQIVND (reference sequence). This CDR3 comprises 14 residues. V dropped 3 bases and J dropped 6; count of bases not matched to a gene: 5. The CDR3 DNA follows: TGTGCCAGTAGTATTCCCGGGACAGGGAATGGCTACACCTTC. This translates into CASSIPGTGNGYTF.